Following are 14 T cell receptor beta chains from one sample sequenced in a study of control samples from healthy donors and cancer patients. Libraries were prepared by immunoSEQ multiplex PCR; TCRdb keeps only in-frame clonotypes and omits some of them. The sample lists 50,000 to 70,000 clones, approximately 85% occurring once. The sample comprised blood. The receptors shown here come from a man in his forties or fifties in good health.

This chain links TRBV6-5 with TRBJ1-5, with D possibly matching TRBD1 (6 bases). Per germline, CDR1 MNHEY and CDR2 SVGAGI. This CDR3 region has 14 residues. V lost 8 bases and J 0 bases, leaving 11 bases between the germline ends. DNA of the CDR3: TGTGCCAGCGGGGACATTTCTAGCAATCAGCCCCAGCATTTT. It encodes CASGDISSNQPQHF.

This chain uses TRBV29-1 with TRBJ1-2; 10 bases are a match to TRBD1. J gave up 3 bases and V 7 bases, and 5 bases lay outside the gene matches. This CDR3 contains 13 residues. In germline, CDR1 is SQVTM, CDR2 ANQGSEA. The CDR3 coding sequence is TGCAGCGCTTCGACAGGGGGCGACTATGGCTACACCTTC. This codes for CSASTGGDYGYTF.

V is TRBV7-3 and J is TRBJ1-2; D remains unclear. From germline, CDR1 is SGHTA and CDR2 FQGTGA. V was cut by 1 base and J by 7 bases, with 10 bases left in between. The CDR3 covers 13 residues. The CDR3 DNA reads as TGTGCCAGCAGCTTAAGTTCAAAGGCTGGCTACACCTTC. Translation gives CASSLSSKAGYTF.

The rearrangement uses TRBV5-6 and TRBJ2-1; D is perhaps TRBD1 (5 bases). V dropped 2 bases and J dropped 10 bases, with 10 bases sitting between them. The CDR3 length is 12 residues. Germline CDR1 SGHDT, CDR2 YYEEEE. DNA of the CDR3: TGTGCCAGCAGCTTTGGGGCAATAGAGCAGTTCTTC. It is translated as CASSFGAIEQFF.

This chain links TRBV30 with TRBJ1-1; no definite D call. This CDR3 comprises 13 residues. The V and J ends lost 2 bases and 4 bases respectively, with 11 bases between them. Germline V CDR1 and CDR2: GTSNPN, SVGIG (reference sequence). CDR3 DNA sequence: TGTGCCTGGAGTAATGACATTAGCACTGAAGCTTTCTTT. It translates to CAWSNDISTEAFF. The full variable domain, with the rest looked up from reference TRBV30 and TRBJ1-1, is SQTIHQWPATLVQPVGSPLSLECTVEGTSNPNLYWYRQAAGRGLQLLFYSVGIGQISSEVPQNLSASRPQDRQFILSSKKLLLSDSGFYLCAWSNDISTEAFFGQGTRLTVV.

The chain employs TRBV28 and TRBJ2-3; D gene unclear. The CDR3 covers 14 residues. In germline, CDR1 is MDHEN, CDR2 SYDVKM. V dropped 6 bases and J dropped 3 bases, with 13 bases sitting between them. The CDR3 here is CASRDDWETDTQYF. In DNA form, the CDR3 reads TGTGCCAGCAGGGACGATTGGGAAACAGATACGCAGTATTTT. Combining the CDR3 with reference TRBV28 and TRBJ2-3 gives the whole variable domain DVKVTQSSRYLVKRTGEKVFLECVQDMDHENMFWYRQDPGLGLRLIYFSYDVKMKEKGDIPEGYSVSREKKERFSLILESASTNQTSMYLCASRDDWETDTQYFGPGTRLTVL.

This rearrangement joins TRBV25-1 to TRBJ1-3; D unclear. The CDR3 spans 16 residues. Germline V lookup: CDR1 MGHDK, CDR2 SYGVNS. V was pared by 6 bases and J by 2 bases, with 17 bases between. The DNA of the CDR3 is TGTGCCAGCAGCCATAGTTGGGGATTCGCTGGAAACACCATATATTTT. Its translation is CASSHSWGFAGNTIYF.

This clone was detected only a few times. The chain is built from TRBV18 and TRBJ1-5; 7 positions match TRBD1. V was clipped by 3 bases and J by 1 base; unmatched bases: 3. Germline CDR1 KGHSH, CDR2 LQKENI. The CDR3 is 15 residues long. The CDR3 sequence is CASSPAGGSNQPQHF. As DNA, the CDR3 is TGTGCCAGCTCACCGGCAGGGGGGAGCAATCAGCCCCAGCATTTT.

This chain connects TRBV24-1 to TRBJ2-5, with 9 nucleotides matching TRBD2. The CDR3 consists of 16 residues. In germline, CDR1 is KGHDR, CDR2 SFDVKD. The J segment lost 3 bases and the V segment lost 3 bases, leaving 7 bases of the junction unmatched. The CDR3 DNA reads TGTGCCACCAGTGATAGTAGGCTAGCGGGAAAAGAGACCCAGTACTTC. It codes for CATSDSRLAGKETQYF.

This clone has only a few counts. The CDR3 nucleotides read TGTGCCAGCAGTCTACAGGGGCCCAATCAGCCCCAGCATTTT. Translating it yields CASSLQGPNQPQHF. The chain combines TRBV27 with TRBJ1-5; 7 nucleotides align to TRBD1. This CDR3 contains 14 residues. Trimming at V came to 5 bases and at J to 3 bases, leaving 4 bases not matched to a gene. Germline assignment: CDR1 MNHEY and CDR2 SMNVEV (reference sequence).

This clone appeared a few times. This chain joins TRBV7-9 and TRBJ2-1, with TRBD1 identical over 8 bases. The CDR3 is made up of 16 amino acids. Germline V gives CDR1 SEHNR, CDR2 FQNEAQ (reference sequence). J gave up 4 bases and V 8 bases, and 13 bases lay outside the gene matches. DNA for the CDR3: TGTGCCAGCGGCCAGACAGGGGCCTTTTTTTACAATGAGCAGTTCTTC. This gives the protein CASGQTGAFFYNEQFF. Full variable domain (remainder filled in from reference TRBV7-9 and TRBJ2-1): DTGVSQNPRHKITKRGQNVTFRCDPISEHNRLYWYRQTLGQGPEFLTYFQNEAQLEKSRLLSDRFSAERPKGSFSTLEIQRTEQGDSAMYLCASGQTGAFFYNEQFFGPGTRLTVL.

This clone was seen a few times. This chain uses TRBV5-6 with TRBJ2-7; 11 bases align to TRBD2. With 4 bases clipped from V and 2 bases from J, the junction kept 11 bases outside the gene matches. Germline V CDR1 and CDR2: SGHDT, YYEEEE. The CDR3 sequence is 17 residues long. In DNA form, the CDR3 reads TGTGCCAGCAGCCTGACTAGCGGGAAAATCAGCGCCTACGAGCAGTACTTC. Protein sequence: CASSLTSGKISAYEQYF.

The chain joins TRBV12-3 or TRBV12-4 to TRBJ1-2; D perhaps matches TRBD1 (5 bases). V was cut by 3 bases and J by 1 base, with 6 bases left in between. The CDR3 is 13 amino acids. The CDR3 loop reads CASSLGVNYGYTF. The CDR3 DNA is TGTGCCAGCAGTTTGGGGGTTAACTATGGCTACACCTTC.

The CDR3 loop reads CASSPGQGAWALSSGNTIYF. CDR3 DNA: TGCGCCAGCAGCCCGGGACAGGGGGCTTGGGCCCTGAGCTCTGGAAACACCATATATTTT. The chain has TRBV5-1 and TRBJ1-3, with TRBD1 matching over 12 bases. The junction had 14 bases not matched to a gene; V was cut back by 4 bases and J by 0 bases. Per the germline V gene, CDR1 is SGHRS and CDR2 is YFSETQ. CDR3 size: 20 residues.